The T cell receptor (beta chain) under discussion was sequenced for a study of T cell responses to AZD1222 COVID-19 vaccine. CDR3 size: 14 residues. Germline CDR1 reads SNHLY; CDR2 reads FYNNEI. Trimming cost V 7 bases and J 2 bases, with 14 bases left between them. Here immunoSEQ multiplex PCR was the method, and the copy in TCRdb shows in-frame clones only, minus some. The sample carries around 120,000 clones, around 89% recorded once. The chain has TRBV2 and TRBJ2-5; tentatively, D is TRBD1 (6 bases). This clonotype was obtained from an adult in good health. Sequenced material: peripheral blood, taken on day 0 of AZD1222 vaccination. CDR3 sequence (DNA): TGTGCCAGCACGTCAGTAAGGGGGCAAGAGACCCAGTACTTC. Translation: CASTSVRGQETQYF.